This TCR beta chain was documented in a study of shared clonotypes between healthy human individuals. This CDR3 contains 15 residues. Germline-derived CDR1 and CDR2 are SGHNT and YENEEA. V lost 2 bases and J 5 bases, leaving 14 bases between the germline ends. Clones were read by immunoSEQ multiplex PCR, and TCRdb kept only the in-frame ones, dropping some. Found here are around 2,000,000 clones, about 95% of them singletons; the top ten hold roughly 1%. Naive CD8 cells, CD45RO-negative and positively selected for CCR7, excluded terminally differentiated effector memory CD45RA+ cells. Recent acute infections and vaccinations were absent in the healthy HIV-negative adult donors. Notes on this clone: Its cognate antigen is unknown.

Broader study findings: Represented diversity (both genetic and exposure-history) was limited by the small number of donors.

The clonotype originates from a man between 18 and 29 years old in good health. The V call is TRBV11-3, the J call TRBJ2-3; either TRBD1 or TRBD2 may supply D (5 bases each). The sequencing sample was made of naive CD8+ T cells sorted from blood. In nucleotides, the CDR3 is TGTGCCAGCAGCTTAAGTCCGGGGCCGGGAGATACGCAGTATTTT. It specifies CASSLSPGPGDTQYF.